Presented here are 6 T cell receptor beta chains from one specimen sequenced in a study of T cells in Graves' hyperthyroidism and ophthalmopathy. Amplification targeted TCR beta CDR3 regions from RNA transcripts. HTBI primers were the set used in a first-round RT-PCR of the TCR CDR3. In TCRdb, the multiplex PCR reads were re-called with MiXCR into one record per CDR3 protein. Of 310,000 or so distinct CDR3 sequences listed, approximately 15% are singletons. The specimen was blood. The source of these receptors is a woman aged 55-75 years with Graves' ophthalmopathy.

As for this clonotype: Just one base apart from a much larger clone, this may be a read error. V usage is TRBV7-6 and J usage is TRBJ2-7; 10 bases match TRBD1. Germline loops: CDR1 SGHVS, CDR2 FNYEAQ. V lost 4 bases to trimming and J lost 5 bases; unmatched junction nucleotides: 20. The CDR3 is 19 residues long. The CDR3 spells CASSYEWSFPGQGINEQYF. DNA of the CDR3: TGTGCCAGCAGCTACGAATGGTCGTTTCCGGGACAGGGGATAAACGAGCAGTACTTC.

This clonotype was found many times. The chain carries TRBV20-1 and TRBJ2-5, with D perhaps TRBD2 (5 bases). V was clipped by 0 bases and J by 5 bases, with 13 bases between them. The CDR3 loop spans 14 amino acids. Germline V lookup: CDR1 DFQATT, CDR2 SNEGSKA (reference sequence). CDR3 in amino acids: CSARDMSRGETQYF. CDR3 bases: TGCAGTGCTAGAGATATGTCTAGAGGGGAGACCCAGTACTTC.

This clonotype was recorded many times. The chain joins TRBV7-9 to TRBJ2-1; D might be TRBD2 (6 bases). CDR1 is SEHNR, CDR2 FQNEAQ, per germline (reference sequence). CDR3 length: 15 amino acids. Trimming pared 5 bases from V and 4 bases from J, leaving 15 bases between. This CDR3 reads CASSPRGSGYNEQFF. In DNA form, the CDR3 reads TGTGCCAGCAGCCCGCGGGGTAGCGGATACAATGAGCAGTTCTTC.

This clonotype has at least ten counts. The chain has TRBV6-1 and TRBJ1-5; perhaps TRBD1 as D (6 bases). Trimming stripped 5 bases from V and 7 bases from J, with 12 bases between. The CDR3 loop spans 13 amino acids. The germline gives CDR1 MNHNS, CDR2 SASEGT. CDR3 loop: CASSWGREQPQHF. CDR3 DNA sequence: TGTGCCAGCAGTTGGGGGCGCGAACAGCCCCAGCATTTT.

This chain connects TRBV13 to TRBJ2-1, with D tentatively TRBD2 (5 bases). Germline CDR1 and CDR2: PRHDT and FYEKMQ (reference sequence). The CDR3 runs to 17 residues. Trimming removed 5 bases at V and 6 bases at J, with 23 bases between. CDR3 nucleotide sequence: TGTGCCAGCAGCGCGGACCGCGGAAAGCGGCACCTCAATGAGCAGTTCTTC. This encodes CASSADRGKRHLNEQFF.

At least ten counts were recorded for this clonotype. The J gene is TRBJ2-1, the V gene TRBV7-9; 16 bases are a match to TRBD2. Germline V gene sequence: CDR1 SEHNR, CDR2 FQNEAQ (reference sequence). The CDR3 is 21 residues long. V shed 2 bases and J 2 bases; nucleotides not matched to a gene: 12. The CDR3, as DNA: TGTGCCAGCAGCTTACGCCTGCGAGGGACTAGCGGGAGGGGACCCTACAATGAGCAGTTCTTC. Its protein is CASSLRLRGTSGRGPYNEQFF.